The present entry profiles one TCR beta chain with its context. Sequencing used immunoSEQ multiplex PCR; TCRdb keeps in-frame clones, though not all of them. The profile covers a few hundred thousand clones, with approximately 90% appearing a single time and around 0.8% taken by the ten largest. The data were obtained in a study of blood T cell repertoires in COVID-19. There are 14 residues in the CDR3. CDR1 LNHDA and CDR2 SQIVND come from the germline V gene (reference sequence). Germline trimming cut 5 bases from V and 3 bases from J; bases unmatched to any gene: 5. The chain couples TRBV19 to TRBJ2-7, with TRBD1 identical over 9 bases. This clonotype was obtained from a man aged 25-45 years with acute or convalescent COVID-19. The sequenced sample was peripheral blood. The DNA of the CDR3 is TGTGCCAGTAGTGCCCGGGACAGGGACTACGAGCAGTACTTC. This translates into CASSARDRDYEQYF. The full variable domain, with the rest looked up from reference TRBV19 and TRBJ2-7, is DGGITQSPKYLFRKEGQNVTLSCEQNLNHDAMYWYRQDPGQGLRLIYYSQIVNDFQKGDIAEGYSVSREKKESFPLTVTSAQKNPTAFYLCASSARDRDYEQYFGPGTRLTVT.